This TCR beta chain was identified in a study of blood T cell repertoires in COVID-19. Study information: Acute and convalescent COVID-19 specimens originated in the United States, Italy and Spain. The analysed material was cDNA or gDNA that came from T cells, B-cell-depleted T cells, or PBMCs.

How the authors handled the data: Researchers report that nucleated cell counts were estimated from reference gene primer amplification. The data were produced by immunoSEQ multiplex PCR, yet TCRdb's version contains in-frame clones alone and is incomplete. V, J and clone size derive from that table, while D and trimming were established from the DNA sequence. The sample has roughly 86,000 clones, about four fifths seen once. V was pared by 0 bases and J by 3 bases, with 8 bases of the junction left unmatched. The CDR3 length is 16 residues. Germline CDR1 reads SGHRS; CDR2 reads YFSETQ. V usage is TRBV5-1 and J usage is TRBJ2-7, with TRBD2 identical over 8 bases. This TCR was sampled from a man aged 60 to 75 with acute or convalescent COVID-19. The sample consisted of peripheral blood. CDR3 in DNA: TGCGCCAGCAGCTTGGCGGCCAGCGGGGGTATCTACGAGCAGTACTTC. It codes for CASSLAASGGIYEQYF.